This entry lists 23 T cell receptor beta chains sequenced from one sample in a study of T cells in Graves' hyperthyroidism and ophthalmopathy (dated by TCRdb to about 2019). Libraries were constructed by multiplex PCR. Instrument on record: Illumina HiSeq 2000. TCR beta CDR3 regions were amplified from RNA transcripts. For the first round of RT-PCR on the TCR CDR3, the HTBI primer set was used together with the Qiagen OneStep RT-PCR kit. TCRdb trimmed the raw reads at Q25, called clones with MiXCR and kept productive beta chains. For every CDR3 protein sequence, its rows merge into one entry that carries the most common genes and DNA. Present in this sample are around 600,000 distinct CDR3 sequences, just under 45% of which were seen just once. 6.5% to 9% of the sample lies in the top ten. Sequenced material: peripheral blood or thyroid tissue (not recorded which). These receptors all stem from an adult man with Graves' disease, either hyperthyroidism or ophthalmopathy (not recorded which).

V usage is TRBV10-3 and J usage is TRBJ2-7, with D tentatively TRBD2 (6 bases). Germline CDR1 reads ENHRY; CDR2 reads SYGVKD. The V and J ends lost 4 bases and 3 bases respectively, with 16 bases between them. This CDR3 has 15 amino acids. CDR3 in amino acids: CAISGSAGTSYEQYF. The CDR3 coding sequence is TGTGCCATCAGTGGGTCGGCGGGAACTAGCTACGAGCAGTACTTC.

The rearrangement uses TRBV12-3 or TRBV12-4 and TRBJ1-4; unclear D gene. With 2 bases removed from V and 4 bases from J, the gap between germline ends came to 5 bases. The CDR3 covers 13 residues. The CDR3 protein is CASSLPINEKLFF. CDR3 sequence (DNA): TGTGCCAGCAGTTTACCCATTAATGAAAAACTGTTTTTT.

J is TRBJ2-2 and V is TRBV20-1, with 7 nucleotides matching TRBD2. Unmatched junction bases numbered 9, after V lost 0 bases and J lost 8 bases. The CDR3 is 15 residues long. Germline V gene data show CDR1 as DFQATT and CDR2 as SNEGSKA (reference sequence). CDR3 protein: CSAREGTNYRGELFF. The CDR3 bases are TGCAGTGCTAGAGAAGGGACTAATTATCGTGGGGAGCTGTTTTTT.

This clonotype showed up just a few times. V gene TRBV6-5 combines with J gene TRBJ1-1; D unresolved. The length of the CDR3 is 14 residues. CDR1 is MNHEY and CDR2 is SVGAGI in the germline V gene. V was clipped by 5 bases and J by 0 bases, with 10 bases between them. This chain's CDR3 is CASSDVGMNTEAFF. CDR3 in DNA: TGTGCCAGCAGTGACGTAGGCATGAACACTGAAGCTTTCTTT.

With respect to this clonotype: Given a much more abundant clone one base away, this may be a read error. This chain connects TRBV20-1 to TRBJ1-3; D is unclear. The germline gives CDR1 DFQATT, CDR2 SNEGSKA (reference sequence). This CDR3 is built from 13 residues. The CDR3: CSASLLSGTTIYF. CDR3 sequence (DNA): TGCAGTGCTAGTTTGCTCTCTGGAACCACCATATATTTT.

Here the CDR3 reads CASSGLETGLTEAFF. As DNA, the CDR3 is TGTGCCAGTTCCGGGCTAGAGACCGGTCTGACTGAAGCTTTCTTT. The J gene is TRBJ1-1, the V gene TRBV7-8, with D unresolved. The CDR3 is 15 residues long. V was shortened by 9 bases and J by 5 bases, with 22 bases between the two germline ends. Germline lookup yields CDR1 SGHVS and CDR2 FQNEAQ.

This clonotype occurred once. The CDR3 loop is CSARVPGLAGGEQYF. CDR3 DNA sequence: TGCAGTGCTAGAGTCCCGGGACTAGCGGGAGGCGAGCAGTACTTC. The chain employs TRBV20-1 and TRBJ2-7; 15 nucleotides line up with TRBD2. CDR3 length: 15 residues. The J segment lost 6 bases and the V segment lost 1 base, leaving 4 bases of the junction unmatched. CDR1 is DFQATT, CDR2 SNEGSKA, per germline (reference sequence).

This clonotype was recorded at least ten times. The V and J genes are TRBV7-9 and TRBJ2-2; D not resolved. The germline V gene has CDR1 SEHNR and CDR2 FQNEAQ (reference sequence). CDR3 length: 14 amino acids. Trimming took off 4 bases at V and 1 base at J, with 7 bases between the two ends. The DNA of the CDR3 is TGTGCCAGCAGCTCTTACAGGAACACCGGGGAGCTGTTTTTT. Protein product: CASSSYRNTGELFF.

V gene TRBV7-9 combines with J gene TRBJ1-4; D is unclear. The CDR3 spans 10 residues. V was pared by 3 bases and J by 11 bases, with 4 bases between. CDR1 is SEHNR, CDR2 FQNEAQ, per germline (reference sequence). CDR3 sequence: CASSLDKLFF. DNA for the CDR3: TGTGCCAGCAGCTTGGACAAACTGTTTTTT.

This chain connects TRBV2 to TRBJ1-6; no clear D. CDR1 is SNHLY and CDR2 is FYNNEI in the germline V gene. The ends were cut back, 4 bases at V and 4 bases at J, with 11 bases in the middle. This CDR3 is 15 amino acids long. The CDR3 region is CASSVGRDYNSPLHF. Written as DNA, the CDR3 is TGTGCCAGCAGTGTCGGACGGGATTATAATTCACCCCTCCACTTT.

This clonotype was seen repeatedly, ten times or more. The genes are TRBV29-1 and TRBJ1-6, with 9 bases fitting TRBD1. The V gene's germline CDR1 is SQVTM and CDR2 ANQGSEA. The CDR3 is made up of 14 amino acids. V was clipped by 4 bases and J by 6 bases; unmatched bases: 4. The CDR3 protein is CSVAKTGGNSPLHF. For the CDR3, the DNA is TGCAGCGTTGCCAAGACAGGGGGTAATTCACCCCTCCACTTT. The full variable domain, its missing parts supplied by reference TRBV29-1 and TRBJ1-6, is SAVISQKPSRDICQRGTSLTIQCQVDSQVTMMFWYRQQPGQSLTLIATANQGSEATYESGFVIDKFPISRPNLTFSTLTVSNMSPEDSSIYLCSVAKTGGNSPLHFGNGTRLTVT.

Turning to this clonotype: A much bigger clone sits one base away, suggesting this may be a read error. The V and J genes are TRBV5-1 and TRBJ1-2, with TRBD1 matching over 7 bases. CDR3 size: 14 residues. Germline lookup yields CDR1 SGHRS and CDR2 YFSETQ. The ends lost 0 bases at V and 7 bases at J; junction bases unmatched: 6. CDR3 DNA: TGCGCCAGCAGCTTGGACGGGACAGATGGTGGCTACACCTTC. This gives the protein CASSLDGTDGGYTF.

V gene TRBV6-1 combines with J gene TRBJ1-1; TRBD1 matches at 7 bases. Germline V gene sequence: CDR1 MNHNS, CDR2 SASEGT. The CDR3 has 13 residues. With 7 bases clipped from V and 1 base from J, the junction kept 3 bases outside the gene matches. CDR3: CASTDRANTEAFF. In DNA, the CDR3 is TGTGCCAGCACCGACAGGGCGAACACTGAAGCTTTCTTT.

This clonotype was seen a single time. This chain links TRBV10-3 with TRBJ2-7; 9 nucleotides line up with TRBD1. V shed 10 bases, J shed 9 bases, and the junction held 10 bases outside the gene matches. Per germline, CDR1 ENHRY and CDR2 SYGVKD. The CDR3 is made up of 12 amino acids. CDR3 loop: CATSDRGKSQYF. CDR3 nucleotides: TGTGCCACGTCCGACAGGGGGAAGTCGCAGTACTTC.

This clonotype was seen a few times. The rearrangement joins TRBV12-3 or TRBV12-4 to TRBJ1-2; the D is unclear. CDR3 length: 13 amino acids. V lost 5 bases, J lost 7 bases, and 14 bases lay in between. For the CDR3, the DNA is TGTGCCAGCAGTAGGACTTACGGTCGTGGCTACACCTTC. Protein product: CASSRTYGRGYTF.

V usage is TRBV7-9 and J usage is TRBJ1-5, with no clear D. CDR1 SEHNR and CDR2 FQNEAQ come from the germline V gene (reference sequence). The CDR3 consists of 12 residues. With 5 bases removed from V and 8 bases from J, the gap between germline ends came to 10 bases. This chain's CDR3 is CASSQSREPQHF. DNA for the CDR3: TGTGCCAGCAGCCAATCGCGGGAGCCCCAGCATTTT.

The sample holds many counts of this clonotype. The chain has TRBV20-1 and TRBJ1-2; possible D gene TRBD1, 5 bases. The germline V gene encodes CDR1 DFQATT and CDR2 SNEGSKA (reference sequence). Trimming pared 5 bases from V and 2 bases from J, leaving 9 bases between. The CDR3 is made up of 12 amino acids. CDR3 sequence (DNA): TGCAGTGCTTGGGACGGAAACTATGGCTACACCTTC. It translates to CSAWDGNYGYTF.

This clonotype was counted a few times. The genes are TRBV7-2 and TRBJ1-2, with 7 bases fitting TRBD1. The germline CDR1 and CDR2 sequences are SGHTA and FQGNSA. CDR3 length equals 15 residues. With V trimmed by 3 bases and J by 8 bases, 12 bases remained unmatched. The DNA of the CDR3 is TGTGCCAGCAGCTTCCAACAGGGGATAGATCGGGGCTACACCTTC. As protein: CASSFQQGIDRGYTF.

This clonotype was observed a single time. An end of the junction differs from the germline gene, which may be a read error. Here the CDR3 reads CASSGTDF. The CDR3 bases are TGTGCCAGCAGTGGCACCGACTTT. The V call is TRBV2, the J call TRBJ1-6; D remains unclear. Germline CDR1 reads SNHLY; CDR2 reads FYNNEI. The CDR3 extends over 8 amino acids.

This clonotype showed up just a few times. The rearrangement joins TRBV7-9 to TRBJ1-1; tentative D call: TRBD1 (5 bases). Trimming took off 0 bases at V and 2 bases at J, with 10 bases between the two ends. The CDR3 contains 15 residues. Germline assignment: CDR1 SEHNR and CDR2 FQNEAQ (reference sequence). For the CDR3, the DNA is TGTGCCAGCAGCTTAGCAGAGGGGCGAAACACTGAAGCTTTCTTT. It is translated as CASSLAEGRNTEAFF.

Points on this clonotype: The junction differs from germline at one of its ends, possibly a read error. The chain has TRBV25-1 and TRBJ2-7; 7 positions agree with TRBD2. The CDR3 runs to 13 residues. Per the germline V gene, CDR1 is MGHDK and CDR2 is SYGVNS. The CDR3 coding sequence is TGCAGCGAAACAGCGGGGCCCGCCTACGAGCAGTACTTC. It translates to CSETAGPAYEQYF.

Of note for this clonotype: Since a much larger clone is just one base distant, this may be a read error. The chain carries TRBV2 and TRBJ2-7; D possibly corresponds to TRBD2 (6 bases). The germline V and J ends were trimmed by 5 bases and 8 bases, with 13 bases remaining between them. CDR3 length: 12 amino acids. From germline, CDR1 is SNHLY and CDR2 FYNNEI. The CDR3 here is CASSRLGYKQYF. For the CDR3, the DNA is TGTGCCAGCAGTCGACTAGGTTACAAGCAGTACTTC.

This chain joins TRBV9 and TRBJ1-2; TRBD1 might be the D (6 bases). Trimming stripped 3 bases from V and 7 bases from J, with 16 bases between. The CDR3 has 14 amino acids. Germline V gene data show CDR1 as SGDLS and CDR2 as YYNGEE. This chain's CDR3 is CASSGKGGFSGYTF. In DNA, the CDR3 is TGTGCCAGCAGCGGAAAAGGGGGATTTTCTGGCTACACCTTC.